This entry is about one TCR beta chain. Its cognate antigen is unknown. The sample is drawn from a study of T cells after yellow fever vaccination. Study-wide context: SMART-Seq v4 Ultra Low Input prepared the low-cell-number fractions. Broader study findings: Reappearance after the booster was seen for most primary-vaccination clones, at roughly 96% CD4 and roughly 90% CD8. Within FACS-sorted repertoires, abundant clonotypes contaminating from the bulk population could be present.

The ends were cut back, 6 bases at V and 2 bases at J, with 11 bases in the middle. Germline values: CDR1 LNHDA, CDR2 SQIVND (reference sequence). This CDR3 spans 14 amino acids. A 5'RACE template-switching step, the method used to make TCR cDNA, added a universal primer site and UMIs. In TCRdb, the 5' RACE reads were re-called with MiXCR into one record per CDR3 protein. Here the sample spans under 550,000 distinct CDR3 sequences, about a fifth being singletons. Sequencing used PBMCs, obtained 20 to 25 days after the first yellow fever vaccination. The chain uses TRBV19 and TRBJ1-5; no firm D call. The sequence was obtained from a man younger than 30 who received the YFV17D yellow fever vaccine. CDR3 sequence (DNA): TGTGCCAGTAGATCGGATTCTCGCAATCAGCCCCAGCATTTT. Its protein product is CASRSDSRNQPQHF.